Listed below are T cell receptor beta chains from one sample, sequenced in a study of molecular identifiers for immune sequencing clone quantification. TCRdb reanalysed the PCR reads using MiXCR and keeps one entry per CDR3 protein. The top ten clones hold around 0.76% of a sample with 490,000 or so distinct CDR3 sequences, about 25% of them seen once. The sample taken for sequencing was naive CD8+ T cells from blood, with Jurkat cell RNA spiked in. The receptor source for this set is a human donor in good health. Some libraries in this study had Jurkat cell RNA spiked in. CDR3s leave out the opening cysteine and the closing phenylalanine or tryptophan. The D gene is left open where the match is weak. Some rows have no size entry. The others give once, few or many, or a class for an expanded clone.

TRBD1 TRBJ2-7 13 TRBV7-9 few ASSWPGQGIYEQY
. TRBJ2-2 11 TRBV27 few ASSLSRSGELF
. TRBJ1-5 13 TRBV4-1 many ASSPWAEGGQPQH
. TRBJ2-5 12 TRBV2 many ASSEWDNQETQY
TRBD1 TRBJ1-4 13 TRBV4-3 many ASSQDTGGWEKLF
TRBD1 TRBJ1-1 11 TRBV29-1 few SGAGGIIPEAF
. TRBJ2-5 10 TRBV12-3/TRBV12-4 many ASSLRSAAQY
. TRBJ2-3 10 TRBV20-1 many SARMGTDTQY
. TRBJ2-5 15 TRBV6-2/TRBV6-3 . ASSYSGSWGVGETQY
TRBD1 TRBJ2-3 11 TRBV28 many AGRGQNTDTQY
. TRBJ1-1 12 TRBV11-2 few ASSWYRVGTEAF
TRBD2 TRBJ2-1 13 TRBV20-1 once SARDRRGAYNEQF
TRBD2 TRBJ2-3 13 TRBV6-1 many ASSEARGGLDTQY
. TRBJ2-5 14 TRBV15 . ATSSPPETLQETQY
TRBD1 TRBJ2-6 10 TRBV7-9 many ASSLEGGRPP
TRBD1 TRBJ1-5 13 TRBV12-3/TRBV12-4 . ASSLLRDSGQPQH
. TRBJ2-3 13 TRBV6-2/TRBV6-3 . ASRLGRKSTDTQY
TRBD1 TRBJ2-2 16 TRBV11-2 many ASSSRTGPSVNTGELF
. TRBJ2-3 15 TRBV7-2 . ASSPPEGRRNTDTQY
. TRBJ1-2 12 TRBV7-2 many ASSPSSVSYGYT
TRBD1 TRBJ1-1 14 TRBV7-9 few ASSSRDRGRNTEAF
. TRBJ2-6 15 TRBV28 . ASSPRDKFAGAPVLT
. TRBJ2-7 13 TRBV6-5 few ASSISVGAPYEQY
. TRBJ1-1 11 TRBV29-1 many SVVQGRGTEAF
TRBD2 TRBJ2-7 13 TRBV5-1 . ASSSSGGFSYEQY
. TRBJ2-1 10 TRBV19 many ASSIGGNEQF
. TRBJ1-1 14 TRBV7-6 . ASSLDPRAMNTEAF
TRBD1 TRBJ2-1 14 TRBV12-3/TRBV12-4 . ASSTLGTGGEDEQF
TRBD1 TRBJ1-3 12 TRBV7-9 . ASTLGGDGNTIY
. TRBJ2-7 9 TRBV2 many ASSEPYEQY
. TRBJ2-2 13 TRBV12-3/TRBV12-4 few ASSLPDGKPGELF
TRBD2 TRBJ2-7 12 TRBV20-1 . SARDRGVTYEQY
TRBD1 TRBJ2-7 13 TRBV5-1 . ASSEQGADGYEQY
TRBD1 TRBJ1-5 16 TRBV4-2 many ASSQGLWLTGREQPQH
TRBD2 TRBJ2-7 13 TRBV5-6 . ASSYPLGRDHEQY
TRBD2 TRBJ2-5 12 TRBV29-1 many SVEIAGSSVTQY
TRBD1 TRBJ2-3 13 TRBV4-3 . ASSPTGGIGDTQY
. TRBJ2-1 13 TRBV11-2 . ASSLGPRAYNEQF
. TRBJ2-1 11 TRBV4-3 few ASSQDPPAEQF
. TRBJ2-2 17 TRBV11-2 few ASSLYHGASGPNTGELF
TRBD1 TRBJ2-7 13 TRBV18 . ASSAGIGGLDEQY
. TRBJ2-5 12 TRBV6-6 many ASSYLDGQETQY
TRBD1 TRBJ2-5 14 TRBV6-2/TRBV6-3 . ASSYPGQDLKETQY
. TRBJ2-3 15 TRBV5-6 few ASSLGSARGATDTQY
. TRBJ1-1 15 TRBV2 many ASTPALGDVRNTEAF
. TRBJ2-7 10 TRBV2 many ASSTGIGEQY
TRBD1 TRBJ1-1 11 TRBV2 . AWKDRFNTEAS
TRBD2 TRBJ2-6 15 TRBV4-3 once ASSQGLAGTGANVLT
. TRBJ2-3 11 TRBV27 few ASSFTGRDTQY
. TRBJ2-1 13 TRBV4-1 . ASSQGPTLYNEEF
. TRBJ2-7 11 TRBV10-3 . AINRDGSYEQY
. TRBJ2-2 13 TRBV27 . ASSFSVPNTGELF
. TRBJ2-7 11 TRBV6-2/TRBV6-3 few ASNQGYSYEQY
. TRBJ2-7 12 TRBV6-5 . ASRGTGKPYEQY
. TRBJ2-2 10 TRBV30 . AWSNDRRELF
. TRBJ1-6 10 TRBV7-9 many ASSRPNSPLH
TRBD2 TRBJ2-3 16 TRBV6-1 few ASSEAISSGGASDTQY
TRBD1 TRBJ2-2 12 TRBV28 . ASSLRGQVGELF